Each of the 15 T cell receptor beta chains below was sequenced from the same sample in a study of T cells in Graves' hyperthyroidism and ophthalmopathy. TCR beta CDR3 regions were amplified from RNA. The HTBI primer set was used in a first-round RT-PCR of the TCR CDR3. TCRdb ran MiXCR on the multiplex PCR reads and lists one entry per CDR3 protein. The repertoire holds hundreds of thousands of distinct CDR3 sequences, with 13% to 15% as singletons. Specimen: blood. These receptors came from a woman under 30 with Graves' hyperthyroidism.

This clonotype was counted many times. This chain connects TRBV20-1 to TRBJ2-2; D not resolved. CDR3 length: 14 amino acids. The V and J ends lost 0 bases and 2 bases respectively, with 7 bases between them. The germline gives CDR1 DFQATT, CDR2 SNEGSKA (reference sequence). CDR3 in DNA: TGCAGTGCTAGAGAGTCTGCTAACACCGGGGAGCTGTTTTTT. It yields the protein CSARESANTGELFF.

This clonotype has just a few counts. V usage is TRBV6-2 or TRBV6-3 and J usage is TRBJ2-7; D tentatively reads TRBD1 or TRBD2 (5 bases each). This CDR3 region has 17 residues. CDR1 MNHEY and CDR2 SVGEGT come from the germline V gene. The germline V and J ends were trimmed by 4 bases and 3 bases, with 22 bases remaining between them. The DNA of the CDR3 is TGTGCCAGCAGTTTTGACCTGGGACGCCTGGACTTCTACGAGCAGTACTTC. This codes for CASSFDLGRLDFYEQYF.

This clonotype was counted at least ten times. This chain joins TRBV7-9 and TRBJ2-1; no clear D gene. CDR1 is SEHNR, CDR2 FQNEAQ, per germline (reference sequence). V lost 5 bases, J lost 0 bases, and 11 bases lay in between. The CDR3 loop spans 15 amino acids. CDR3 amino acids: CASSQRSSSYNEQFF. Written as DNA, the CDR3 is TGTGCCAGCAGCCAGAGATCAAGCTCCTACAATGAGCAGTTCTTC.

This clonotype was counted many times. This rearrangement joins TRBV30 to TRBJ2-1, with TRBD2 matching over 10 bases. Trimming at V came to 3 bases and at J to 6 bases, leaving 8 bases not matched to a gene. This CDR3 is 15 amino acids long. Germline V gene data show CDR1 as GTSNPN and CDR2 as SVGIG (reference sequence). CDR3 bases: TGTGCCTGGAGCCCGCTAGCGGGAGACGTCAATGAGCAGTTCTTC. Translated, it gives CAWSPLAGDVNEQFF.

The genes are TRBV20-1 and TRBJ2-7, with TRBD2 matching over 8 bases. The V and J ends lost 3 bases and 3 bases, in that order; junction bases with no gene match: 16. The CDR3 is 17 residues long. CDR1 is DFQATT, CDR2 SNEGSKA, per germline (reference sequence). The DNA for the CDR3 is TGCAGTGCTAGCCCCGGGAGCGGGAGAAATAGGGACTACGAGCAGTACTTC. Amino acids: CSASPGSGRNRDYEQYF.

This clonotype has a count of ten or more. The CDR3 sequence is CASRPGIESGEQYF. DNA of the CDR3: TGTGCCAGCCGCCCGGGAATAGAGTCGGGCGAGCAGTACTTC. The chain has TRBV12-3 or TRBV12-4 and TRBJ2-7; D possibly corresponds to TRBD2 (5 bases). The CDR3 is 14 amino acids. V lost 8 bases, J lost 6 bases, and 20 bases lay in between.

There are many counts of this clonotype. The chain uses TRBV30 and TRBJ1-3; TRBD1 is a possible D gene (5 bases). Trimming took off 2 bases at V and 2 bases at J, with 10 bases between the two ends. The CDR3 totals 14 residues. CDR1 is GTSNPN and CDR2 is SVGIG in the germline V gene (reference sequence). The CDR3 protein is CAWSNGGPGNTIYF. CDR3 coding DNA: TGTGCCTGGAGTAACGGGGGACCTGGAAACACCATATATTTT.

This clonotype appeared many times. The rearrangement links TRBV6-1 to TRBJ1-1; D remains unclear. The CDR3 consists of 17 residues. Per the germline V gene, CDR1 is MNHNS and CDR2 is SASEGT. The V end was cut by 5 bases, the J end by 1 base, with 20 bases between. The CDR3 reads CASSSLKLLKGNTEAFF. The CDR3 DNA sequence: TGTGCCAGCAGTTCGCTAAAACTCCTAAAGGGGAACACTGAAGCTTTCTTT.

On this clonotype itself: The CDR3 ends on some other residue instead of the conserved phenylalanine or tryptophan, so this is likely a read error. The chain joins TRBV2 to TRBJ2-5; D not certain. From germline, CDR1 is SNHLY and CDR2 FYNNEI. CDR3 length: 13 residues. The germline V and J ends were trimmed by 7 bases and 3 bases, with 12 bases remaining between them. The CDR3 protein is CASNGPPEETQYS. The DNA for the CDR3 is TGTGCCAGCAATGGGCCCCCGGAAGAGACCCAGTACTCC.

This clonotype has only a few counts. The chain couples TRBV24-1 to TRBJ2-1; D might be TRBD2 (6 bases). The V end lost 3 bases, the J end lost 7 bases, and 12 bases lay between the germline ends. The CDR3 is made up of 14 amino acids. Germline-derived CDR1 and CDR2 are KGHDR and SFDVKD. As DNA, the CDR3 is TGTGCCACCAGTGATCATGGGACTCTTAATGAGCAGTTCTTC. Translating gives CATSDHGTLNEQFF.

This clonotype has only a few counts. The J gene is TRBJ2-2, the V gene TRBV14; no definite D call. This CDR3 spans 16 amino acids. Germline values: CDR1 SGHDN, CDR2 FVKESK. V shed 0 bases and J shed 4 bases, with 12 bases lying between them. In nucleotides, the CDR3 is TGTGCCAGCAGCCAAGAGGCCCGTTCGGGCACCGGGGAGCTGTTTTTT. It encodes CASSQEARSGTGELFF.

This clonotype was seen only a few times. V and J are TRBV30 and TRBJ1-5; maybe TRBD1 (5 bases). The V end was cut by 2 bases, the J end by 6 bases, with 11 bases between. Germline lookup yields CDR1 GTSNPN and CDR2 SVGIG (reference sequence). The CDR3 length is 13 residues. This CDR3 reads CAWSRQGFQPQHF. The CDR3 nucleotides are TGTGCCTGGAGTAGGCAGGGCTTTCAGCCCCAGCATTTT.

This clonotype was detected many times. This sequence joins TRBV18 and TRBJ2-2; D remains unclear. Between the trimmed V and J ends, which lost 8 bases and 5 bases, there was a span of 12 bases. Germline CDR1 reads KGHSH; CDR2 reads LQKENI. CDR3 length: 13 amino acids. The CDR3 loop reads CASTKTGTGELFF. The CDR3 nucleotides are TGTGCCAGCACGAAGACCGGGACCGGGGAGCTGTTTTTT. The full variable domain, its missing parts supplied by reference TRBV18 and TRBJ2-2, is NAGVMQNPRHLVRRRGQEARLRCSPMKGHSHVYWYRQLPEEGLKFMVYLQKENIIDESGMPKERFSAEFPKEGPSILRIQQVVRGDSAAYFCASTKTGTGELFFGEGSRLTVL.

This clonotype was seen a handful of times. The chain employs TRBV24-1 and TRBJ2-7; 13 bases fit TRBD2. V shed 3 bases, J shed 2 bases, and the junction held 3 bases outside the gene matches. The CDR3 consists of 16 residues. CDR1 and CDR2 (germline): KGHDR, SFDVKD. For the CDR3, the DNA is TGTGCCACCAGTGATACCGGGACTAGCGGGACCTACGAGCAGTACTTC. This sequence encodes CATSDTGTSGTYEQYF.

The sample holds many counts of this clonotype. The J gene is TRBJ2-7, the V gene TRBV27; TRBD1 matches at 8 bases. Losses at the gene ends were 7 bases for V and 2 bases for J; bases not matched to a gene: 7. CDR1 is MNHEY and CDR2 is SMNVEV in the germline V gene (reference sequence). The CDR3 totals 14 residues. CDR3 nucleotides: TGTGCCAGCACCCAGGGACAGGCTCCCTACGAGCAGTACTTC. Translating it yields CASTQGQAPYEQYF.